The rows below give T cell receptor beta chains drawn from one sample of a study of blood T cell repertoires in COVID-19. Clones were read by immunoSEQ multiplex PCR, and TCRdb kept only the in-frame ones, dropping some. The table records about 190,000 clones, 80% to 90% of them present only once. Sequencing used peripheral blood. These receptors were taken from a man aged 25 to 40 with acute or convalescent COVID-19. Each CDR3 is given with its conserved first and last residue. A D gene is named only where the DNA matches it firmly. The size of a clone is reported for some rows only, either as once, few or many, or as a class for expanded clones.

size,D,length,J,V,CDR3,DNA
NA,TRBD2,15,TRBJ2-1,TRBV5-1,CASGFGLASYNEQFF,TGCGCCAGCGGCTTCGGACTAGCCTCCTACAATGAGCAGTTCTTC
NA,TRBD1,15,TRBJ2-3,TRBV18,CASSPLAGGPDTQYF,TGTGCCAGCTCACCACTGGCAGGGGGCCCAGATACGCAGTATTTT
once,NA,13,TRBJ1-2,TRBV28,CASTLQRFYGYTF,TGTGCCAGCACCCTCCAGAGGTTCTATGGCTACACCTTC
few,TRBD2,21,TRBJ2-7,TRBV12-5,CASGLVLGRLAGGRLIHEQYF,TGTGCTAGTGGTTTGGTACTTGGAAGACTAGCGGGGGGCCGTTTAATCCACGAGCAGTACTTC
NA,TRBD1,14,TRBJ1-3,TRBV7-2,CASSPDRGGNTIYF,TGTGCCAGCAGCCCCGACAGGGGTGGAAACACCATATATTTT
NA,TRBD2,18,TRBJ2-3,TRBV11-3,CASSLGQSSGSGTDTQYF,TGTGCCAGCAGCTTAGGACAATCAAGCGGGAGCGGCACAGATACGCAGTATTTT
few,TRBD1,13,TRBJ2-7,TRBV30,CAWSRGQAYEQYF,TGTGCCTGGAGCCGCGGACAGGCTTACGAGCAGTACTTC
NA,NA,15,TRBJ2-1,TRBV9,CASSVVRGNYNEQFF,TGTGCCAGCAGCGTAGTGAGGGGGAACTACAATGAGCAGTTCTTC
NA,NA,14,TRBJ2-5,TRBV5-1,CASRGGQSFETQYF,TGCGCCAGCAGGGGGGGACAGTCTTTCGAGACCCAGTACTTC
once,NA,12,TRBJ1-1,TRBV5-1,CASSFFGAEAFF,TGCGCCAGCAGCTTTTTCGGGGCTGAAGCTTTCTTT
NA,NA,16,TRBJ1-5,TRBV3-1/TRBV3-2,CASSQGGGSSNQPQHF,TGTGCCAGCAGCCAAGGCGGAGGGTCTAGCAATCAGCCCCAGCATTTT
NA,NA,14,TRBJ2-1,TRBV2,CASGRDRGPNEQFF,TGTGCCAGCGGGCGGGACAGAGGTCCCAATGAGCAGTTCTTC
NA,NA,15,TRBJ2-2,TRBV6-5,CASTQSFANTGELFF,TGTGCCAGCACACAGTCCTTCGCGAACACCGGGGAGCTGTTTTTT
NA,TRBD2,15,TRBJ2-5,TRBV28,CASSFAGGPVETQYF,TGTGCCAGCAGTTTTGCGGGGGGGCCGGTAGAGACCCAGTACTTC
NA,NA,17,TRBJ2-1,TRBV4-1,CASSQDSGRSSYNEQFF,TGCGCCAGCAGCCAAGACTCGGGGAGGAGCTCCTACAATGAGCAGTTCTTC
NA,TRBD1,14,TRBJ1-4,TRBV5-1,CASSYGQGEEKLFF,TGCGCCAGCAGCTACGGACAGGGGGAAGAAAAACTGTTTTTT
NA,NA,13,TRBJ1-2,TRBV5-1,CASSLEPTSGYTF,TGCGCCAGCAGCTTGGAACCTACGAGTGGCTACACCTTC
once,NA,13,TRBJ1-4,TRBV5-1,CASSLDSEGKLFF,TGCGCCAGCAGCCTTGACTCGGAAGGAAAACTGTTTTTT
once,TRBD1,16,TRBJ1-3,TRBV3-1/TRBV3-2,CASSQNTGTAGNTIYF,TGTGCCAGCAGCCAAAACACAGGGACAGCTGGAAACACCATATATTTT
NA,TRBD1,13,TRBJ1-2,TRBV27,CASSRGIPYGYTF,TGTGCCAGCAGCAGGGGGATCCCCTATGGCTACACCTTC
NA,TRBD1,15,TRBJ1-5,TRBV6-2/TRBV6-3,CASSRGRGDNQPQHF,TGTGCCAGCAGTCGGGGCAGGGGGGACAATCAGCCCCAGCATTTT
NA,TRBD2,18,TRBJ2-2,TRBV9,CASSDPTSGSLDTGELFF,TGTGCCAGCAGCGATCCGACTAGCGGGAGTCTAGACACCGGGGAGCTGTTTTTT
NA,TRBD1,14,TRBJ1-2,TRBV19,CASTPRTGPDGYTF,TGTGCCAGTACCCCCCGGACAGGTCCTGATGGCTACACCTTC
NA,NA,16,TRBJ1-2,TRBV5-1,CASSLDWALKNYGYTF,TGCGCCAGCAGCTTGGATTGGGCTTTGAAGAACTATGGCTACACCTTC
NA,TRBD1,16,TRBJ2-2,TRBV28,CASSLSDRQGTGELFF,TGTGCCAGCAGTTTATCGGACAGGCAAGGAACCGGGGAGCTGTTTTTT
NA,NA,14,TRBJ1-1,TRBV3-1/TRBV3-2,CASTPGGTGTEAFF,TGTGCCAGCACCCCCGGAGGGACGGGGACTGAAGCTTTCTTT
NA,TRBD1,17,TRBJ1-1,TRBV15,CATSRVGGTGRDTEAFF,TGTGCCACCAGCAGAGTGGGGGGGACAGGGAGAGACACTGAAGCTTTCTTT
NA,NA,14,TRBJ1-2,TRBV3-1/TRBV3-2,CASSRRPDTYGYTF,TGTGCCAGCAGTCGTCGACCGGACACGTATGGCTACACCTTC
NA,TRBD2,20,TRBJ2-3,TRBV9,CASSVPLGLAGGWCTDTQYF,TGTGCCAGCAGCGTACCATTGGGACTAGCGGGGGGGTGGTGCACAGATACGCAGTATTTT
NA,TRBD1,13,TRBJ1-2,TRBV5-5,CASSPGQIYGYTF,TGTGCCAGCAGCCCGGGACAGATCTATGGCTACACCTTC
NA,NA,15,TRBJ1-2,TRBV7-9,CASSLDRAGQGGYTF,TGTGCCAGCAGCTTAGATCGTGCAGGGCAAGGCGGCTACACCTTC
NA,TRBD1,15,TRBJ1-5,TRBV6-5,CASRRQGASNQPQHF,TGTGCCAGCAGACGACAGGGGGCCTCCAATCAGCCCCAGCATTTT
NA,TRBD2,17,TRBJ2-2,TRBV11-2,CASRPGLAGGPDGELFF,TGTGCCAGCAGACCCGGACTAGCGGGGGGGCCCGACGGGGAGCTGTTTTTT
NA,TRBD1,15,TRBJ2-1,TRBV5-1,CASSRDRVMEDEQFF,TGCGCCAGCAGCCGGGACAGGGTAATGGAGGATGAGCAGTTCTTC
NA,NA,15,TRBJ1-6,TRBV13,CASSLPGFKRSPLHF,TGTGCCAGCAGCTTGCCAGGGTTTAAGAGGTCACCCCTCCACTTT
once,NA,13,TRBJ2-1,TRBV12-3/TRBV12-4,CASSRTIHNEQFF,TGTGCCAGCAGCCGGACTATACATAATGAGCAGTTCTTC
NA,NA,15,TRBJ2-7,TRBV18,CASSLTTGISYEQYF,TGTGCCAGCTCACTAACTACAGGGATCTCCTACGAGCAGTACTTC
NA,NA,14,TRBJ1-1,TRBV9,CASSPSAGGPEAFF,TGTGCCAGCAGCCCCTCCGCCGGGGGGCCTGAAGCTTTCTTT
NA,NA,15,TRBJ1-4,TRBV28,CASSLWAGANEKLFF,TGTGCCAGCAGTTTATGGGCAGGGGCAAATGAAAAACTGTTTTTT